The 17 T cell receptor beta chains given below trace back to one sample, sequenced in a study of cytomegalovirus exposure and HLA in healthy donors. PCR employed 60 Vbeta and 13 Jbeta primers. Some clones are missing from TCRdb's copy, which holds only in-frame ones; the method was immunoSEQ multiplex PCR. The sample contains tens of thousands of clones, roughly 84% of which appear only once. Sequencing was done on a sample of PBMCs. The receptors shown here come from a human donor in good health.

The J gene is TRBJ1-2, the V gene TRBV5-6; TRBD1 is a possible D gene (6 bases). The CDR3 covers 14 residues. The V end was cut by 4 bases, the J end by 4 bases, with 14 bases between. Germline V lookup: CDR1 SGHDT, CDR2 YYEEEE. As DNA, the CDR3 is TGTGCCAGCAGCCGAACCAACAGGGTCTATGGCTACACCTTC. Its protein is CASSRTNRVYGYTF. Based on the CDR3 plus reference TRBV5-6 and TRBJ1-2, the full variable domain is DAGVTQSPTHLIKTRGQQVTLRCSPKSGHDTVSWYQQALGQGPQFIFQYYEEEERQRGNFPDRFSGHQFPNYSSELNVNALLLGDSALYLCASSRTNRVYGYTFGSGTRLTVV.

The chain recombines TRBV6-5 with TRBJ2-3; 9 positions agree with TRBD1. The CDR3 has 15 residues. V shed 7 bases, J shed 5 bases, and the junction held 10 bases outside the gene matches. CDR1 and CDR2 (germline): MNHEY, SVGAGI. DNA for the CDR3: TGTGCCAGCACCCGGGACAGGGCCGACAGAGATACGCAGTATTTT. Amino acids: CASTRDRADRDTQYF.

The DNA for the CDR3 is TGTGCCAGCAGCCACCAGGGGGGTGGCAATCAGCCCCAGCATTTT. The encoded protein is CASSHQGGGNQPQHF. The chain links TRBV5-6 to TRBJ1-5; 7 bases are a match to TRBD1. The CDR3 extends over 15 amino acids. V lost 4 bases and J lost 2; bases outside the gene matches: 6. From germline, CDR1 is SGHDT and CDR2 YYEEEE.

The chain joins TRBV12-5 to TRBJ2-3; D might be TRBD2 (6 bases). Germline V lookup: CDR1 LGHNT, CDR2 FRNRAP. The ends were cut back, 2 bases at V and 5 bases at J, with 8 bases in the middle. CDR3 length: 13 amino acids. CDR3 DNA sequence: TGTGCTAGTGGTTTGCGCGGGGTAGATACGCAGTATTTT. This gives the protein CASGLRGVDTQYF. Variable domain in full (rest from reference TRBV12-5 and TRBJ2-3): DARVTQTPRHKVTEMGQEVTMRCQPILGHNTVFWYRQTMMQGLELLAYFRNRAPLDDSGMPKDRFSAEMPDATLATLKIQPSEPRDSAVYFCASGLRGVDTQYFGPGTRLTVL.

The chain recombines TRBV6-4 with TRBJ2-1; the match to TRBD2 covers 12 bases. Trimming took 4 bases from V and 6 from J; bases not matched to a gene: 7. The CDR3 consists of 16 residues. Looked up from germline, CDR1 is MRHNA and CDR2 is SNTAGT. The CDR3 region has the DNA TGTGCCAGCAGTGCATCGCTAGCGGGAGGGGGCAATGAGCAGTTCTTC. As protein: CASSASLAGGGNEQFF.

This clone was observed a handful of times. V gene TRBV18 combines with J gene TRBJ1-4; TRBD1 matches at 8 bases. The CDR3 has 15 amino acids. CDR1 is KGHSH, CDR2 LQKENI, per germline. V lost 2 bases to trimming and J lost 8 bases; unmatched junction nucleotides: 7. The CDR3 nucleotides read TGTGCCAGCTCACCAGGCAGGGGGCCTCAAGAAAAACTGTTTTTT. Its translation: CASSPGRGPQEKLFF.

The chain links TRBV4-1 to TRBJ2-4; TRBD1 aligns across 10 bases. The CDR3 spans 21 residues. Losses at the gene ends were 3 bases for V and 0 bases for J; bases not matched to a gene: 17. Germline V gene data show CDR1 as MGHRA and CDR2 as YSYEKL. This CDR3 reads CASSQVIGGTGVGLAKNIQYF. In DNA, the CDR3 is TGCGCCAGCAGCCAGGTGATCGGAGGGACAGGGGTCGGACTAGCCAAAAACATTCAGTACTTC.

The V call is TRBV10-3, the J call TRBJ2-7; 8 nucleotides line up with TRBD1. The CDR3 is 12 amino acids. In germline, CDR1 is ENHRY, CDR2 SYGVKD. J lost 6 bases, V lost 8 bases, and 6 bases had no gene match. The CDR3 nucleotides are TGTGCCATCGCTGAGACAGGGGTCGAGCAGTACTTC. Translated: CAIAETGVEQYF.

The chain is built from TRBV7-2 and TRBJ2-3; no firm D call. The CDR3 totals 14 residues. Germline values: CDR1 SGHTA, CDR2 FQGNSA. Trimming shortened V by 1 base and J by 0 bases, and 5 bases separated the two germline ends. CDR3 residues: CASSLGLSTDTQYF. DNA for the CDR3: TGTGCCAGCAGCTTAGGACTTAGCACAGATACGCAGTATTTT.

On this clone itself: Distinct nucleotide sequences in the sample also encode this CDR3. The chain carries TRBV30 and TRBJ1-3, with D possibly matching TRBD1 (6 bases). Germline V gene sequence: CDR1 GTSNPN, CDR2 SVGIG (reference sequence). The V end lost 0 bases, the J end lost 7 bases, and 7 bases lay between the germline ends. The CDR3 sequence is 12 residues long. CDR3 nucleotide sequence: TGTGCCTGGAGTGTCAGGGGCAACACCATATATTTT. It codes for CAWSVRGNTIYF.

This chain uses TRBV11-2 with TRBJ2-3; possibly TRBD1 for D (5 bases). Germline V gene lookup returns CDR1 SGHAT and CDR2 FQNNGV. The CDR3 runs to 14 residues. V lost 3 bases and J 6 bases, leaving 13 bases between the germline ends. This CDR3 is CASSFYRSWDTQYF. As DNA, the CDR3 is TGTGCCAGCAGCTTCTACAGGTCGTGGGATACGCAGTATTTT.

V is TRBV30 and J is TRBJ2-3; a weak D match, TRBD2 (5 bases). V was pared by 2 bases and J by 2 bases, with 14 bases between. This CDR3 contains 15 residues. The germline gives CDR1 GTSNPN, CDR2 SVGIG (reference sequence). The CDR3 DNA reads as TGTGCCTGGAGTTCTGGACTCGTCAACACAGATACGCAGTATTTT. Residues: CAWSSGLVNTDTQYF.

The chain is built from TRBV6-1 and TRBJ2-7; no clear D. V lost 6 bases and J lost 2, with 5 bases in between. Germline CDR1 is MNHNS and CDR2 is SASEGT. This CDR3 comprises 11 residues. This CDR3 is CASSQAYEQYF. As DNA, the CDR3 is TGTGCCAGCAGCCAGGCCTACGAGCAGTACTTC.

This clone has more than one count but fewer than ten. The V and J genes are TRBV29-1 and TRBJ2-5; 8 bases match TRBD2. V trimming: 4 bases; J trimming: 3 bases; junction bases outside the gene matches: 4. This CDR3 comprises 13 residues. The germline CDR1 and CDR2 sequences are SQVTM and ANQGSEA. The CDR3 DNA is TGCAGCGTTGTTACTAGCGGAGAAGAGACCCAGTACTTC. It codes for CSVVTSGEETQYF. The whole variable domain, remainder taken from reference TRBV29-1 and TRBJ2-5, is SAVISQKPSRDICQRGTSLTIQCQVDSQVTMMFWYRQQPGQSLTLIATANQGSEATYESGFVIDKFPISRPNLTFSTLTVSNMSPEDSSIYLCSVVTSGEETQYFGPGTRLLVL.

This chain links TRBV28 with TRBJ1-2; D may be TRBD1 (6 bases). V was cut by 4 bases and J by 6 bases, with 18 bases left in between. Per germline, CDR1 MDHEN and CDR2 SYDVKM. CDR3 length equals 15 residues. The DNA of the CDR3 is TGTGCCAGCAGTTCTTCCATACAGGGTTTCGATGGCTACACCTTC. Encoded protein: CASSSSIQGFDGYTF.

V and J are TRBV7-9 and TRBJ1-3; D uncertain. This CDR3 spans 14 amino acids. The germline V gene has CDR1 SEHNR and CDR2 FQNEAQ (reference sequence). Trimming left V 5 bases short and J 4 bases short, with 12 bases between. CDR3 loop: CASSRANEGNTIYF. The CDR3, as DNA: TGTGCCAGCAGCCGTGCTAATGAGGGAAACACCATATATTTT.

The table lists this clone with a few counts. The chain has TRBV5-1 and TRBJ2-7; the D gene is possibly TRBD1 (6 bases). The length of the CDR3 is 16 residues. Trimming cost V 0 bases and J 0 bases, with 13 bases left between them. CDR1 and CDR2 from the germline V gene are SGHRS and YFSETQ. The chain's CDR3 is CASSLEGQSLSYEQYF. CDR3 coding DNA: TGCGCCAGCAGCTTGGAGGGACAAAGTCTCTCCTACGAGCAGTACTTC.